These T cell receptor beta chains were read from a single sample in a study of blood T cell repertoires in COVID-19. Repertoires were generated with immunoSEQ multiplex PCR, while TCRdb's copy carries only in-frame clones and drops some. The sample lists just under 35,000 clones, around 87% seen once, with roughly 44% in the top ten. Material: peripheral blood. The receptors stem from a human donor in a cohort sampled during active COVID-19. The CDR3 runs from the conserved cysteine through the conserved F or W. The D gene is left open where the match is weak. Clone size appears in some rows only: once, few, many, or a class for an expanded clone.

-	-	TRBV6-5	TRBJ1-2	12	CASSTGQLGYTF	TGTGCCAGCAGTACCGGACAATTAGGCTACACCTTC
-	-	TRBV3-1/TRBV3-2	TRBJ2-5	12	CASSSTGETQYF	TGTGCCAGCAGCTCTACAGGGGAGACCCAGTACTTC
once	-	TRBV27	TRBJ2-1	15	CASSLGQGRNNEQFF	TGTGCCAGCAGTTTAGGCCAGGGGCGCAACAATGAGCAGTTCTTC
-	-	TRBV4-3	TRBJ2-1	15	CASSHQTGGYNEQFF	TGCGCCAGCAGCCATCAAACCGGGGGCTACAATGAGCAGTTCTTC
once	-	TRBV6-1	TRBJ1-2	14	CASSETVDLFGYTF	TGTGCCAGCAGTGAGACAGTCGACCTATTTGGCTACACCTTC
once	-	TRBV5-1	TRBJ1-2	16	CASSLFGLDNNYGYTF	TGCGCCAGCAGCTTGTTTGGCCTCGACAATAACTATGGCTACACCTTC
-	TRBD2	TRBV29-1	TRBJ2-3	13	CSLLAGGSDTQYF	TGCAGCCTGCTAGCGGGGGGGTCAGATACGCAGTATTTT
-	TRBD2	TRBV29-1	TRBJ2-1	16	CSVHRATGGSYNEQFF	TGCAGCGTTCATCGGGCGACCGGGGGGTCCTACAATGAGCAGTTCTTC
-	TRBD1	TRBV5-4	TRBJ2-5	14	CASRLGTAKETQYF	TGTGCCAGCAGACTGGGGACAGCCAAAGAGACCCAGTACTTC
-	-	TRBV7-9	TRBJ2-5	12	CASSMTGAPQYF	TGTGCCAGCAGCATGACTGGAGCTCCCCAGTACTTC
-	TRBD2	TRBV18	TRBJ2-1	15	CASSSGTSGYNEQFF	TGTGCCAGCTCGTCCGGGACTAGCGGGTACAATGAGCAGTTCTTC
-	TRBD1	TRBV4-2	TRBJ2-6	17	CASSKTGDHSGANVLTF	TGTGCCAGCAGCAAGACAGGGGACCACTCTGGGGCCAACGTCCTGACTTTC
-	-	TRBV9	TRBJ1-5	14	CASSAGTTFEPQHF	TGTGCCAGCAGTGCCGGGACAACCTTTGAACCCCAGCATTTT
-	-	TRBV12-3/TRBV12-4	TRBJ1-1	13	CASSLVRGTEAFF	TGTGCCAGCAGTTTAGTCCGAGGGACTGAAGCTTTCTTT
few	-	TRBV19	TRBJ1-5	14	CASSGPGGNQPQHF	TGTGCCAGTAGTGGGCCAGGGGGCAATCAGCCCCAGCATTTT
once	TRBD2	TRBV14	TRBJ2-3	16	CASSRVAGVTTDTQYF	TGTGCCAGCAGCCGAGTAGCGGGGGTAACCACAGATACGCAGTATTTT
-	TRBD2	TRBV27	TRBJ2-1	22	CASSLARPGLAANRKDDNEQFF	TGTGCCAGCAGTTTAGCGAGACCGGGACTAGCGGCTAACCGCAAGGATGACAATGAGCAGTTCTTC
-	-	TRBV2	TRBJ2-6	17	CASTLKSGGSGANVLTF	TGTGCCAGCACGTTAAAGTCAGGGGGGTCCGGGGCCAACGTCCTGACTTTC
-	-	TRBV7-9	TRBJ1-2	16	CASSSLFAGRIYGYTF	TGTGCCAGCAGCTCACTTTTTGCAGGGCGGATTTATGGCTACACCTTC
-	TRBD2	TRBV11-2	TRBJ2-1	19	CASSLDGLAGGSSYNEQFF	TGTGCCAGCAGCTTAGACGGACTAGCGGGGGGAAGCTCCTACAATGAGCAGTTCTTC
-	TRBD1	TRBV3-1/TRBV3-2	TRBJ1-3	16	CASSLGTGPSGNTIYF	TGTGCCAGCAGCCTCGGGACAGGGCCCTCTGGAAACACCATATATTTT
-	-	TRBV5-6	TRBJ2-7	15	CASSLIGTSVHEQYF	TGTGCCAGCAGCTTGATCGGGACATCGGTACACGAGCAGTACTTC
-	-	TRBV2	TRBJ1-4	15	CASSPRTADNEKLFF	TGTGCCAGCAGTCCGAGGACAGCGGATAATGAAAAACTGTTTTTT
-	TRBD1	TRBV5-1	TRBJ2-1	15	CASSTGTGENNEQFF	TGCGCCAGCAGCACCGGGACAGGGGAGAACAATGAGCAGTTCTTC
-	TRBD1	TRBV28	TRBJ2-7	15	CASRYSDRGAYEQYF	TGTGCCAGCAGGTACTCCGACAGGGGGGCCTACGAGCAGTACTTC
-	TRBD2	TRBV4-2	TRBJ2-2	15	CASDVAGAGTGELFF	TGTGCCAGCGATGTAGCGGGGGCGGGCACCGGGGAGCTGTTTTTT
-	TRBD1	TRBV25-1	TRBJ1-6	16	CASSETRTGNNSPLHF	TGTGCCAGCAGTGAAACCCGGACAGGGAACAATTCACCCCTCCACTTT
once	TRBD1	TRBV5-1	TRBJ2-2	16	CASSFRGQGWGGELFF	TGCGCCAGCAGCTTCCGGGGACAGGGCTGGGGCGGGGAGCTGTTTTTT
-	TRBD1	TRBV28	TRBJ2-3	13	CASRDRATDTQYF	TGTGCCAGCAGAGACAGGGCCACAGATACGCAGTATTTT
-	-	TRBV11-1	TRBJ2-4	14	CASSSDQGRAIQYF	TGTGCCAGCAGCTCAGATCAGGGTCGGGCCATTCAGTACTTC
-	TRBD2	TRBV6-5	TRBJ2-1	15	CASSYTRDYNNEQFF	TGTGCCAGCAGTTACACCCGGGACTACAACAATGAGCAGTTCTTC
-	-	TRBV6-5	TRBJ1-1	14	CASSYFDRDTEAFF	TGTGCCAGCAGTTACTTCGACAGAGACACTGAAGCTTTCTTT
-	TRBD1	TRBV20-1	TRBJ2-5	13	CSASLQGSETQYF	TGCAGTGCTAGTTTACAGGGGTCAGAGACCCAGTACTTC
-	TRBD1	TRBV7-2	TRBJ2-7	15	CASSRISTGAYEQYF	TGTGCCAGCAGCAGAATTTCAACAGGGGCCTACGAGCAGTACTTC
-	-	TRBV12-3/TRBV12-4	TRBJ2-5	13	CASSYLGEETQYF	TGTGCCAGCAGTTACCTAGGGGAAGAGACCCAGTACTTC
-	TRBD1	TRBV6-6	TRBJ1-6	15	CASSYSGRGDSPLHF	TGTGCCAGCAGTTACTCTGGCAGGGGGGATTCACCCCTCCACTTT
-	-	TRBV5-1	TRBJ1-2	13	CASSLTTQSGYTF	TGCGCCAGCAGCTTGACGACACAGTCTGGCTACACCTTC
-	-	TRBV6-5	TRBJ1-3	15	CASSSSQGSGNTIYF	TGTGCCAGCAGTTCTTCACAGGGCTCTGGAAACACCATATATTTT
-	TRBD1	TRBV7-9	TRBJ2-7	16	CASRSNVGQIFYEQYF	TGTGCCAGCAGATCAAACGTGGGACAGATTTTCTACGAGCAGTACTTC
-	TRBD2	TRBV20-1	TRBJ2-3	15	CSASRPGGVTDTQYF	TGCAGTGCTAGTCGACCGGGGGGGGTGACAGATACGCAGTATTTT
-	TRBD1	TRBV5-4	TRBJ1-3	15	CASSRGQGIGNTIYF	TGTGCCAGCAGTCGGGGACAGGGGATCGGAAACACCATATATTTT
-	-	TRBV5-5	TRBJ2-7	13	CASSSGETYEQYF	TGTGCCAGCAGCTCAGGGGAAACCTACGAGCAGTACTTC
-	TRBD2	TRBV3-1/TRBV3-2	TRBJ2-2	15	CASSLAGGGTGELFF	TGTGCCAGCAGCCTAGCGGGGGGCGGAACCGGGGAGCTGTTTTTT
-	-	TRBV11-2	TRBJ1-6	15	CASSPIGGYNSPLHF	TGTGCCAGCAGCCCAATTGGCGGGTATAATTCACCCCTCCACTTT
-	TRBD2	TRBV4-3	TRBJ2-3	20	CASSQDPLSGGVLNTDTQYF	TGCGCCAGCAGCCAAGACCCCCTCAGCGGGGGGGTTTTGAACACAGATACGCAGTATTTT
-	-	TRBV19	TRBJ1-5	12	CATNRVGQPQHF	TGTGCCACAAACAGGGTAGGGCAGCCCCAGCATTTT
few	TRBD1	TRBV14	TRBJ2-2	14	CASSLDRGNGELFF	TGTGCCAGCAGCTTGGACAGGGGAAACGGGGAGCTGTTTTTT
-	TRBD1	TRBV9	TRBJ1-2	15	CASSVGRGTGNGYTF	TGTGCCAGCAGCGTAGGCCGGGGGACAGGCAATGGCTACACCTTC
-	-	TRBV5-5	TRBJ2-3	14	CASSLGQVPDTQYF	TGTGCCAGCAGCTTGGGACAGGTGCCAGATACGCAGTATTTT
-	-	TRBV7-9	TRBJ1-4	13	CASSLLANEKLFF	TGTGCCAGCAGCTTACTTGCTAATGAAAAACTGTTTTTT
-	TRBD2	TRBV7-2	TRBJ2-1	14	CASRRGGPNNEQFF	TGTGCCAGCAGGCGGGGGGGCCCCAACAATGAGCAGTTCTTC
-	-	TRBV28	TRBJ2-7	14	CASSLSDSLYEQYF	TGTGCCAGCAGTTTATCGGACAGCCTCTACGAGCAGTACTTC
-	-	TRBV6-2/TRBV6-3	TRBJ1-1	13	CASSYGGNTEAFF	TGTGCCAGCAGTTACGGAGGGAACACTGAAGCTTTCTTT
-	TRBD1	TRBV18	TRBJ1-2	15	CASSPLEGQENGYTF	TGTGCCAGCTCACCCCTCGAGGGACAGGAGAATGGCTACACCTTC
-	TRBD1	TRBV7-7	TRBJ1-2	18	CASSLGVVGQAPSKGYTF	TGTGCCAGCAGCTTAGGGGTAGTCGGACAGGCTCCATCCAAAGGCTACACCTTC
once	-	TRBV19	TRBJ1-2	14	CASSISAGGYGYTF	TGTGCCAGTAGTATATCGGCAGGAGGGTATGGCTACACCTTC
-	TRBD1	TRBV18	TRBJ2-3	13	CASAGQGKDTQYF	TGTGCCAGCGCCGGACAGGGGAAAGATACGCAGTATTTT
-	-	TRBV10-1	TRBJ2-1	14	CASSDYGLRNEQFF	TGCGCCAGCAGTGACTACGGACTGCGCAATGAGCAGTTCTTC
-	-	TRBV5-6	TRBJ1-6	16	CASSYTQGTYNSPLHF	TGTGCCAGCAGCTACACCCAGGGCACCTATAATTCACCCCTCCACTTT
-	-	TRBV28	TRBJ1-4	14	CASSIQGIHEKLFF	TGTGCCAGCAGCATACAGGGAATACATGAAAAACTGTTTTTT